Presented here are 14 T cell receptor beta chains from one specimen sequenced in a study of cytomegalovirus exposure and HLA in healthy donors (TCRdb year 2017). Receptors were amplified or captured by the immunoSEQ multiplex PCR assay. A mixture of 60 forward primers for TCR Vbeta segments and 13 reverse primers for TCR Jbeta segments was used in the multiplex PCR. Entries here come from immuneACCESS through TCRdb and include only in-frame sequences with V and J called. Some clones fail to appear in such tables; in the studies checked, an unresolved V gene covers under half of the shortfall, and the cause of the remainder is unknown. The sample has about 180,000 clones on record, 75% to 80% of them singletons. The ten top clones hold approximately 6.3% of the sample. Sequencing was performed on PBMCs. The receptors shown here come from a middle-aged man in good health and CMV-seropositive.

This chain connects TRBV5-4 to TRBJ1-3; D may be TRBD1 (5 bases). From germline, CDR1 is SGHNT and CDR2 YYREEE (reference sequence). The CDR3 contains 15 residues. Trimming shortened V by 4 bases and J by 3 bases, and 14 bases separated the two germline ends. In DNA form, the CDR3 reads TGTGCCAGCAGCCTGGGAGGTCAGGGTGGAAACACCATATATTTT. It codes for CASSLGGQGGNTIYF.

The chain recombines TRBV2 with TRBJ1-4; maybe TRBD1 (6 bases). This CDR3 is built from 15 residues. Deletions cut 5 bases from V and 7 bases from J, with 17 bases between. Germline values: CDR1 SNHLY, CDR2 FYNNEI. The CDR3: CASSTPEGGGEKLFF. The CDR3 DNA reads as TGTGCCAGCAGTACTCCGGAGGGAGGGGGTGAAAAACTGTTTTTT.

The J gene is TRBJ2-2, the V gene TRBV4-1; a weak D match, TRBD1 (5 bases). The germline gives CDR1 MGHRA, CDR2 YSYEKL. CDR3 size: 15 residues. Trimming removed 2 bases from V and 3 bases from J, with 10 bases in between. The CDR3 nucleotides are TGCGCCAGCAGCCAAAGTAGGGGTGACACCGGGGAGCTGTTTTTT. Translating gives CASSQSRGDTGELFF.

The gene calls are TRBV18 and TRBJ2-2; 10 bases are shared with TRBD1. With V trimmed by 4 bases and J by 1 base, 6 bases remained unmatched. Per germline, CDR1 KGHSH and CDR2 LQKENI. The CDR3 length is 17 residues. The CDR3 loop is CASSLTGTGVNTGELFF. The CDR3 DNA reads TGTGCCAGCTCACTAACCGGGACAGGGGTGAACACCGGGGAGCTGTTTTTT.

J is TRBJ1-1 and V is TRBV29-1; 12 bases are a match to TRBD1. CDR3 length equals 12 residues. Germline V gene data show CDR1 as SQVTM and CDR2 as ANQGSEA. V lost 6 bases, J lost 13 bases, and 9 bases stayed unmatched. DNA for the CDR3: TGCAGCGTCTCGGGACAGGGGGCTGGAGTTTTCTTT. Its translation: CSVSGQGAGVFF.

The rearrangement uses TRBV2 and TRBJ2-2, with 8 nucleotides matching TRBD1. V trimming: 4 bases; J trimming: 10 bases; junction bases outside the gene matches: 8. The V gene's germline CDR1 is SNHLY and CDR2 FYNNEI. This CDR3 is 14 amino acids long. The CDR3 sequence: CASSVEGQVQELFF. CDR3 bases: TGTGCCAGCAGTGTTGAGGGACAGGTCCAGGAGCTGTTTTTT.

This chain uses TRBV7-8 with TRBJ2-1; D is undetermined. V was shortened by 1 base and J by 1 base, with 11 bases between the two germline ends. The CDR3 is 16 amino acids. Germline CDR1 SGHVS, CDR2 FQNEAQ. The CDR3 region is CASSLGRLSSYNEQFF. CDR3 sequence (DNA): TGTGCCAGCAGCTTAGGTCGACTCTCTTCCTACAATGAGCAGTTCTTC.

In its sample, this clone was seen a few times. The rearrangement uses TRBV5-4 and TRBJ2-7, with TRBD2 matching over 13 bases. Germline loops: CDR1 SGHNT, CDR2 YYREEE (reference sequence). Unmatched junction bases numbered 3, after V lost 0 bases and J lost 6 bases. This CDR3 has 15 residues. The CDR3: CASSLGGTSGTEQYF. In DNA, the CDR3 is TGTGCCAGCAGCTTGGGGGGGACTAGCGGGACCGAGCAGTACTTC.

In its sample, this clone was seen once. The rearrangement links TRBV18 to TRBJ1-5; D is unresolved. Trimming took off 3 bases at V and 3 bases at J, with 9 bases between the two ends. The germline gives CDR1 KGHSH, CDR2 LQKENI. This CDR3 has 14 residues. CDR3 DNA sequence: TGTGCCAGCTCACCTCTGGGCCTCAATCAGCCCCAGCATTTT. It yields the protein CASSPLGLNQPQHF.

The gene calls are TRBV19 and TRBJ1-1; 7 nucleotides match TRBD1. This CDR3 region has 14 residues. Germline lookup yields CDR1 LNHDA and CDR2 SQIVND (reference sequence). Unmatched junction bases numbered 6, after V lost 6 bases and J lost 2 bases. For the CDR3, the DNA is TGTGCCAGTAGAGGACAGGACTACAACACTGAAGCTTTCTTT. Its protein product is CASRGQDYNTEAFF.

The chain recombines TRBV27 with TRBJ2-7; the match to TRBD1 covers 10 bases. Trimming at V came to 1 base and at J to 5 bases, leaving 5 bases not matched to a gene. CDR3 size: 15 residues. Germline V gives CDR1 MNHEY, CDR2 SMNVEV (reference sequence). This CDR3 reads CASSLLGQGRDEQYF. The CDR3, as DNA: TGTGCCAGCAGTTTATTGGGACAGGGGCGAGACGAGCAGTACTTC.

This chain connects TRBV19 to TRBJ2-5, with a tentative D call TRBD1 (6 bases). The V gene's germline CDR1 is LNHDA and CDR2 SQIVND (reference sequence). This CDR3 is built from 13 residues. V was shortened by 3 bases and J by 4 bases, with 9 bases between the two germline ends. CDR3 DNA: TGTGCCAGTAGTATTCAGGGGTCAGAGACCCAGTACTTC. Encoded protein: CASSIQGSETQYF.

As concerns this clone: Other DNA sequences in the sample encode the same CDR3. The rearrangement links TRBV7-2 to TRBJ1-4; 9 positions agree with TRBD1. Germline-derived CDR1 and CDR2 are SGHTA and FQGNSA. This CDR3 contains 14 residues. V dropped 4 bases and J dropped 8; count of bases not matched to a gene: 5. The CDR3, as DNA: TGTGCCAGCAGCTCGGGACAGGGAGGCGAAAAACTGTTTTTT. Translation gives CASSSGQGGEKLFF. Together with reference TRBV7-2 and TRBJ1-4, the CDR3 gives the full variable domain: GAGVSQSPSNKVTEKGKDVELRCDPISGHTALYWYRQSLGQGLEFLIYFQGNSAPDKSGLPSDRFSAERTGGSVSTLTIQRTQQEDSAVYLCASSSGQGGEKLFFGSGTQLSVL.

To note about this clone: Distinct nucleotide sequences in the sample also encode this CDR3. The genes are TRBV7-9 and TRBJ2-7; possible D gene TRBD2, 5 bases. The V end lost 9 bases, the J end lost 0 bases, and 9 bases lay between the germline ends. Per the germline V gene, CDR1 is SEHNR and CDR2 is FQNEAQ (reference sequence). The CDR3 is made up of 12 amino acids. CDR3 residues: CASGLFSYEQYF. CDR3 nucleotide sequence: TGTGCCAGTGGACTGTTCTCCTACGAGCAGTACTTC.